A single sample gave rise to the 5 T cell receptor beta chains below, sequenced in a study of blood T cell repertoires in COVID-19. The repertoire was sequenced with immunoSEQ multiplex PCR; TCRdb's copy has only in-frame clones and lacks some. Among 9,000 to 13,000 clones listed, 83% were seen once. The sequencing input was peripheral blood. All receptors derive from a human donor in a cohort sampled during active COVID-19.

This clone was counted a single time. The CDR3 nucleotides read TGTGCCAGCAGCCAAGAGAAAAACAGGGTTCCACAGCCCCAGCATTTT. As protein: CASSQEKNRVPQPQHF. This rearrangement joins TRBV7-8 to TRBJ1-5, with a weak D call TRBD1 (6 bases). This CDR3 comprises 16 residues. The V gene's germline CDR1 is SGHVS and CDR2 FQNEAQ. Trimming took 5 bases from V and 7 from J, leaving 21 bases between them.

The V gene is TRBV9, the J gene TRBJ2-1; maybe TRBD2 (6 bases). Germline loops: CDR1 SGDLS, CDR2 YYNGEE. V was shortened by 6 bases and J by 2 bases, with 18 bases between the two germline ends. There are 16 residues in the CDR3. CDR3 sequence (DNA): TGTGCCAGCACCCGGAGGGGTGACGAAACCTACAATGAGCAGTTCTTC. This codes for CASTRRGDETYNEQFF.

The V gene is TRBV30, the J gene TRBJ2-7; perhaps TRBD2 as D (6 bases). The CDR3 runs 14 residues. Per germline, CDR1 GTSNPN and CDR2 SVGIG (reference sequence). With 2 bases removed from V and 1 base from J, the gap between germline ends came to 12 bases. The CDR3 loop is CAWSTASDSYEQYF. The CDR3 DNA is TGTGCCTGGAGTACAGCTAGCGATTCCTACGAGCAGTACTTC.

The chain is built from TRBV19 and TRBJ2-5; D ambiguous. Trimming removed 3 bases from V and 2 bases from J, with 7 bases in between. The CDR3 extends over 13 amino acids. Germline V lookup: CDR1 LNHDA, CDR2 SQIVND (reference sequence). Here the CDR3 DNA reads TGTGCCAGTAGTATTGGGCATCAAGAGACCCAGTACTTC. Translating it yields CASSIGHQETQYF.

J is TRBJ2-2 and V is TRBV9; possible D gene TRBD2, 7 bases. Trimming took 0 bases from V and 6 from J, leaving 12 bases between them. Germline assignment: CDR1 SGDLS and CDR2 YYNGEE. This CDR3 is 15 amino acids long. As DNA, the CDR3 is TGTGCCAGCAGCGTAGTTGGGGGGGGCTCCGGGGAGCTGTTTTTT. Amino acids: CASSVVGGGSGELFF.